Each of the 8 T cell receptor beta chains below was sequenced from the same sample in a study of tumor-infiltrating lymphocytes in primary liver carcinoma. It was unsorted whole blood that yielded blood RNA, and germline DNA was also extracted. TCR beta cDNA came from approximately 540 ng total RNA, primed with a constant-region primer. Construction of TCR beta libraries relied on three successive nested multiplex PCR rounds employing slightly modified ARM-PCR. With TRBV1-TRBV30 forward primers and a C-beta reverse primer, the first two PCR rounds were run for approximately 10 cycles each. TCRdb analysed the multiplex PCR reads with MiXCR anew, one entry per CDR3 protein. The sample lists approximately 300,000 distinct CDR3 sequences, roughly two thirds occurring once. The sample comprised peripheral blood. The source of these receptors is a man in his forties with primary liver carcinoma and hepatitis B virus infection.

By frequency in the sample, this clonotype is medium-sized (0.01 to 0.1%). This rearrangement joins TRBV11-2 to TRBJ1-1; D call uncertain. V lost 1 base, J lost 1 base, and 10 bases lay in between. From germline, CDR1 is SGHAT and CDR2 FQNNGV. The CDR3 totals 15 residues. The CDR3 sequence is CASSLVAAPNTEAFF. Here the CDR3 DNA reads TGTGCCAGCAGCTTAGTGGCCGCTCCGAACACTGAAGCTTTCTTT.

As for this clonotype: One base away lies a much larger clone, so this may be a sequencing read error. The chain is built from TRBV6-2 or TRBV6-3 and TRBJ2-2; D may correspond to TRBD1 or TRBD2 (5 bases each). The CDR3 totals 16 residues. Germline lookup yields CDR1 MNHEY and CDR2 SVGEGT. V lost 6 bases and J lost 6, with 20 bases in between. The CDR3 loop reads CASSITSHGTAGELFF. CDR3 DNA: TGTGCCAGCAGCATTACTAGTCATGGGACCGCCGGGGAGCTGTTTTTT.

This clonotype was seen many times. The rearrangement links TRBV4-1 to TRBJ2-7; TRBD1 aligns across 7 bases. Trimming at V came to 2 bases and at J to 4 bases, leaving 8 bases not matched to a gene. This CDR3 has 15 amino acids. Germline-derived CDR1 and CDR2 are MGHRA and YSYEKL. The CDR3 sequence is CASSQTDRARYEQYF. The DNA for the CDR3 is TGCGCCAGCAGCCAAACCGACAGGGCAAGATACGAGCAGTACTTC.

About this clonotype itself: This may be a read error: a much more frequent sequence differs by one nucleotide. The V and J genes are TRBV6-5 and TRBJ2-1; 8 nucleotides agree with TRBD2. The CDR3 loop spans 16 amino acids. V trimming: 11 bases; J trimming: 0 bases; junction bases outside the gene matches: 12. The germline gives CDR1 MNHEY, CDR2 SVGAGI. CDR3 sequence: CAGNTSGLSSYNEQFF. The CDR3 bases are TGTGCCGGCAATACTAGCGGCCTCAGCTCCTACAATGAGCAGTTCTTC.

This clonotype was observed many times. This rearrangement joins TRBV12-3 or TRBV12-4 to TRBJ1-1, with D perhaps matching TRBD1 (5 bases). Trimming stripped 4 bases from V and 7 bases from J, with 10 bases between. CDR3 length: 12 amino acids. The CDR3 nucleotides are TGTGCCAGCAGTTATGCAGGGATTGAAGCTTTCTTT. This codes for CASSYAGIEAFF.

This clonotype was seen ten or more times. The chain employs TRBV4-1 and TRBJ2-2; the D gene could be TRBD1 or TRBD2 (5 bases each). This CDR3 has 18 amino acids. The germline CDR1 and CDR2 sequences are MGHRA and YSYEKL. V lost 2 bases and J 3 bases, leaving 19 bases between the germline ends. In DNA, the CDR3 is TGCGCCAGCAGCCAACCCGCCCGAGGGGTCGGGGACACCGGGGAGCTGTTTTTT. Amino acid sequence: CASSQPARGVGDTGELFF.

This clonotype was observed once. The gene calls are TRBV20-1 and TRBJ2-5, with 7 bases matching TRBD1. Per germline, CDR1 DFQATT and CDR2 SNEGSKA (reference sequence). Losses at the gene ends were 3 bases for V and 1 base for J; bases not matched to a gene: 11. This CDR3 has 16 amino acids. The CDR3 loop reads CSASPSGQKIQETQYF. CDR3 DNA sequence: TGCAGTGCTAGTCCCTCGGGACAGAAGATCCAAGAGACCCAGTACTTC.

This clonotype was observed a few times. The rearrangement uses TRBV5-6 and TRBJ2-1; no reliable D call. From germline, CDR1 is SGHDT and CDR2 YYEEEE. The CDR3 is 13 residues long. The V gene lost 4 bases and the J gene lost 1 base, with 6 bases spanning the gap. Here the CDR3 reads CASSRRSYNEQFF. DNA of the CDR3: TGTGCCAGCAGCCGTCGATCCTACAATGAGCAGTTCTTC.